What follows describes a single TCR beta chain. The antigen remains unidentified. V lost 1 base and J lost 4; bases outside the gene matches: 6. The CDR3 is 15 amino acids. CDR1 SGHTA and CDR2 FQGNSA come from the germline V gene. The study reverse transcribed the entire isolated RNA, so it sequenced expressed TCRB transcripts. Clones were read by immunoSEQ multiplex PCR, and TCRdb kept only the in-frame ones, dropping some. Among 200,000 to 250,000 clones listed, approximately 16% were seen once. This record comes from a study of beta chain features in type 1 diabetes. Study summary: Sorted cells from all samples, numbering 107,917,701, were examined.

Study-level results: A moderate, significant TCRB CDR3 shortening appeared in type 1 diabetes across four CD4+ subsets. A potential PCR bias toward shorter templates would be equal in patient and control samples.

In all sorted populations, purity surpassed 95%. Sequencing used naive CD4+ T cells from blood. The origin of this receptor is a man aged 30 to 45 with type 1 diabetes. The rearrangement links TRBV7-2 to TRBJ2-7, with 8 bases lining up with TRBD1. The CDR3 spells CASSLGQGTVYEQYF. The CDR3 DNA follows: TGTGCCAGCAGCTTAGGACAGGGGACTGTTTACGAGCAGTACTTC.